This entry lists 12 T cell receptor beta chains sequenced from one sample in a study of PD-1 blockade in classical Hodgkin lymphoma. Profiling relied on immunoSEQ multiplex PCR, and the TCRdb table lists in-frame clones only, not all of them. Of roughly 64,000 clones listed, 90% to 95% are singletons. Documented time point: cycle 4 day 1 (C4D1), after five to seven weeks of nivolumab. With no exception, relapse followed autologous stem cell transplantation in all patients, and brentuximab vedotin exposure varied. Sequenced material: peripheral blood mononuclear cells (PBMCs), taken before the fourth cycle of nivolumab. The origin of the receptors is a human donor with classical Hodgkin lymphoma.

The chain links TRBV28 to TRBJ2-5; no firm D call. The closer fit of TRBJ2-7 to the DNA end suggests the J call may be wrong. The germline V gene encodes CDR1 MDHEN and CDR2 SYDVKM. CDR3 length: 10 amino acids. The CDR3 protein is CASSQYEQYF. CDR3 nucleotide sequence: TGTGCCAGCAGTCAGTACGAGCAGTACTTC.

V usage is TRBV5-4 and J usage is TRBJ2-7; the D is unclear. This CDR3 has 14 amino acids. Germline CDR1 reads SGHNT; CDR2 reads YYREEE (reference sequence). Trimming stripped 0 bases from V and 0 bases from J, with 7 bases between. CDR3 region: CASSLDVSSYEQYF. CDR3 coding DNA: TGTGCCAGCAGCTTGGATGTAAGCTCCTACGAGCAGTACTTC.

V and J are TRBV7-9 and TRBJ1-2; 11 bases are a match to TRBD1. V lost 3 bases and J lost 8; bases outside the gene matches: 8. The CDR3 has 15 residues. Germline CDR1 reads SEHNR; CDR2 reads FQNEAQ (reference sequence). The CDR3 nucleotides are TGTGCCAGCAGCTTGTACGGGACAGGGGGGTACGGCTACACCTTC. Residues: CASSLYGTGGYGYTF.

CDR3 coding DNA: TGTGCCAGCAGCTCTTCCGGACTGAACAATCAGCCCCAGCATTTT. Translating gives CASSSSGLNNQPQHF. The J gene is TRBJ1-5, the V gene TRBV27; no clear D. Trimming took off 6 bases at V and 3 bases at J, with 15 bases between the two ends. Per germline, CDR1 MNHEY and CDR2 SMNVEV (reference sequence). This CDR3 has 15 amino acids.

The chain joins TRBV6-5 to TRBJ2-1, with D maybe TRBD1 (6 bases). Trimming left V 7 bases short and J 0 bases short, with 13 bases between. Germline V gives CDR1 MNHEY, CDR2 SVGAGI. This CDR3 is 15 amino acids long. The CDR3 region has the DNA TGTGCCAGCACCCTGAGGGGGAGCTCCTACAATGAGCAGTTCTTC. Translating it yields CASTLRGSSYNEQFF.

V gene TRBV4-2 combines with J gene TRBJ2-7; D perhaps matches TRBD2 (6 bases). Germline-derived CDR1 and CDR2 are LGHNA and YNFKEQ. Trimming took 1 base from V and 1 from J, leaving 11 bases between them. The CDR3 is made up of 15 amino acids. DNA for the CDR3: TGTGCCAGCAGCCAAGGGAGCGGGTCTTCCTACGAGCAGTACTTC. This sequence encodes CASSQGSGSSYEQYF.

The chain couples TRBV11-2 to TRBJ1-1; D unresolved. The CDR3 totals 16 residues. V lost 3 bases and J lost 1, with 15 bases in between. Germline V lookup: CDR1 SGHAT, CDR2 FQNNGV. CDR3 loop: CASSFGRASRNTEAFF. CDR3 coding DNA: TGTGCCAGCAGCTTCGGGCGGGCCAGTAGGAACACTGAAGCTTTCTTT.

This clone occurred once. The chain is built from TRBV27 and TRBJ2-7; the match to TRBD1 covers 12 bases. The CDR3 loop spans 14 amino acids. The germline gives CDR1 MNHEY, CDR2 SMNVEV (reference sequence). V gave up 6 bases and J gave up 2 bases; unmatched junction bases: 2. The CDR3 DNA follows: TGTGCCAGCAGCAGGGACAGGGGGCCCTACGAGCAGTACTTC. Its translation: CASSRDRGPYEQYF.

V usage is TRBV18 and J usage is TRBJ2-7; 11 positions agree with TRBD1. CDR1 KGHSH and CDR2 LQKENI come from the germline V gene. V gave up 4 bases and J gave up 4 bases; unmatched junction bases: 6. There are 15 residues in the CDR3. DNA of the CDR3: TGTGCCAGCTCACTAGGACAGGGGGCGATTTACGAGCAGTACTTC. Its protein product is CASSLGQGAIYEQYF.

The chain uses TRBV19 and TRBJ2-3; D possibly matches TRBD1 or TRBD2 (5 bases each). V was trimmed by 4 bases and J by 0 bases, leaving 20 bases between them. Germline CDR1 is LNHDA and CDR2 is SQIVND (reference sequence). The CDR3 loop spans 18 amino acids. The CDR3 DNA is TGTGCCAGTAGTAACCCTCCCGGGGTGGGGCCTAGCACAGATACGCAGTATTTT. It specifies CASSNPPGVGPSTDTQYF.

This chain connects TRBV2 to TRBJ2-7, with D perhaps assigned TRBD1 or TRBD2 (5 bases each). The CDR3 has 13 residues. Germline CDR1 and CDR2: SNHLY and FYNNEI. Trimming cost V 11 bases and J 2 bases, with 16 bases left between them. The CDR3 bases are TGTGCCTCAACCGTCGGGGCGGCCTACGAGCAGTACTTC. It codes for CASTVGAAYEQYF.

This rearrangement joins TRBV28 to TRBJ2-7, with D possibly being TRBD1 or TRBD2 (6 bases each). V was cut by 8 bases and J by 2 bases, with 16 bases left in between. Germline V lookup: CDR1 MDHEN, CDR2 SYDVKM. The CDR3 extends over 14 amino acids. The CDR3 reads CASVGGGTPYEQYF. As DNA, the CDR3 is TGTGCCAGCGTCGGAGGGGGGACCCCCTACGAGCAGTACTTC.